The subject of this entry is one TCR beta chain. The antigen remains unidentified. Based on clinical symptoms, serum thyroxine and TRAb, thyroid ultrasound and orbital computed tomography, diagnoses were reached. Amplified regions were TCR beta CDR3 sequences from RNA transcripts. First-round RT-PCR targeting the TCR CDR3 was performed with the HTBI primer set. MiXCR, applied by TCRdb to the multiplex PCR reads, yields one record per CDR3 protein. The table lists a few hundred thousand distinct CDR3 sequences, about 43% of them singletons. The data derive from a study of T cells in Graves' hyperthyroidism and ophthalmopathy. The study, taken as a whole, reports: The blood repertoire included most of the expanded thyroid clonotypes above 0.001. The model predicted ophthalmopathy a median around six months before onset.

The V and J ends lost 6 bases and 4 bases, in that order; junction bases with no gene match: 14. This CDR3 has 16 residues. The germline V gene has CDR1 SGHTA and CDR2 FQGNSA. The sequenced material came from peripheral blood or thyroid tissue (not recorded which). The chain joins TRBV7-2 to TRBJ1-1; 7 nucleotides align to TRBD1. The clonotype was recovered from an adult woman with Graves' disease, either hyperthyroidism or ophthalmopathy (not recorded which). The DNA for the CDR3 is TGTGCCAGCAGGCGTGCAGGGGGGATTGGGTCCACTGAAGCTTTCTTT. It yields the protein CASRRAGGIGSTEAFF.